This T cell receptor beta chain was documented in a study of shared clonotypes between healthy human individuals. CDR1 and CDR2 (germline): MNHEY, SMNVEV (reference sequence). The CDR3 length is 12 residues. The V end was cut by 4 bases, the J end by 6 bases, with 9 bases between. TCRdb's copy holds only in-frame clones and misses some; the assay was immunoSEQ multiplex PCR. The sample records approximately 500,000 clones, about four fifths being singletons. The donors, healthy adults who were HIV-negative, had experienced no recent acute infections or vaccinations. All the donors were Caucasian adults who lived in Nashville, Tennessee. This clone has just one count.

The chain combines TRBV27 with TRBJ1-2; no firm D call. The sample taken for sequencing was PBMCs. The receptor comes from a woman aged 40 to 50 in good health. Some clones in this sample may be carry-over from other donors' samples. CDR3 coding DNA: TGTGCCAGCAGTTCCCTGAGGGATGGCTACACCTTC. Translated: CASSSLRDGYTF.